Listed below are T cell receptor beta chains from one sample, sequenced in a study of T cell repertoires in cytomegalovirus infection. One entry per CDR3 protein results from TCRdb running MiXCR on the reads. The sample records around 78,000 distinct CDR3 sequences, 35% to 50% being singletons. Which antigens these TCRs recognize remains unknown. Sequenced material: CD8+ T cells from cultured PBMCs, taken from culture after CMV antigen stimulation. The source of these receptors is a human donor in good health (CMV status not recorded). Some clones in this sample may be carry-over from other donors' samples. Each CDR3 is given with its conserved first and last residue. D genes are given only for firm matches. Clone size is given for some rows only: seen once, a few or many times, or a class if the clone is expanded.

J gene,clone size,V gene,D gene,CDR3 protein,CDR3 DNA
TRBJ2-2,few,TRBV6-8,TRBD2,CASSYSTSGGGNTGELFF,TGTGCCAGCAGTTACTCTACTAGCGGGGGGGGTAACACCGGGGAGCTGTTTTTT
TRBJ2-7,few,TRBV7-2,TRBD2,CASSVTSGGASYEQYF,TGTGCCAGCAGCGTGACTAGCGGGGGGGCCTCCTACGAGCAGTACTTC
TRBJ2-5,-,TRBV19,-,CASSMFRDQETQYF,TGTGCCAGTAGTATGTTCAGGGACCAAGAGACCCAGTACTTC
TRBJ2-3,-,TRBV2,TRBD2,CASRATGGRGITDTQYF,TGTGCCAGCAGAGCTACGGGGGGGCGCGGGATTACAGATACGCAGTATTTT
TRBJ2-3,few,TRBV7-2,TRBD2,CASSPSRAGGVTDTQYF,TGTGCCAGCAGCCCCTCCCGAGCGGGGGGAGTTACAGATACGCAGTATTTT
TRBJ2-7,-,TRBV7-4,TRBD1,CASSTPRWQGEEQYF,TGTGCCAGCAGCACTCCTAGGTGGCAGGGGGAAGAGCAGTACTTC
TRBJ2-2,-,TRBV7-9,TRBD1,CASSFPVLRQGTSTGELFF,TGTGCCAGCAGCTTCCCGGTTTTAAGACAGGGGACCAGCACCGGGGAGCTGTTTTTT
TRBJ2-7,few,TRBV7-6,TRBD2,CASSPTPGLAVMSSYEQYF,TGTGCCAGCAGCCCGACACCGGGACTAGCGGTAATGAGCTCCTACGAGCAGTACTTC
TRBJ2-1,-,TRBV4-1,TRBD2,CASLGRSDGSGSYNEQFF,TGCGCCAGCTTGGGCCGGTCGGATGGTAGCGGGAGTTACAATGAGCAGTTCTTC
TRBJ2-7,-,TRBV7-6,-,CASSLPGANEQYF,TGTGCCAGCAGCTTACCAGGGGCCAACGAGCAGTACTTC
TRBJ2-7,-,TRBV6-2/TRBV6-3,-,CASSYSGGAFYEQYF,TGTGCCAGCAGTTACTCAGGGGGGGCCTTCTACGAGCAGTACTTC
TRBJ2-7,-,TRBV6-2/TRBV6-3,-,CASSPPGAGYEQYF,TGTGCCAGCAGTCCTCCGGGGGCAGGGTACGAGCAGTACTTC
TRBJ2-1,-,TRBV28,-,CASSTAGRYNEQFF,TGTGCCAGCAGTACAGCGGGCAGATACAATGAGCAGTTCTTC
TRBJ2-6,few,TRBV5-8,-,CASSYPGAGQSSGANVLTF,TGTGCCAGCAGTTATCCGGGGGCAGGGCAAAGCTCTGGGGCCAACGTCCTGACTTTC
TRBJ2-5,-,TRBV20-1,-,CSASPTPRPRQETQYF,TGCAGTGCCTCGCCGACTCCGAGGCCAAGGCAAGAGACCCAGTACTTC
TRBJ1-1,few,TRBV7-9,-,CATAGGWNTEAFF,TGTGCCACCGCCGGGGGCTGGAACACTGAAGCTTTCTTT
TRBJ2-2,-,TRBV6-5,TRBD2,CASSSTSGGNTGELFF,TGTGCCAGCAGTTCCACTAGCGGGGGGAACACCGGGGAGCTGTTTTTT
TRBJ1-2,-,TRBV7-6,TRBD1,CASSLPGTGFSYGYTF,TGTGCCAGCAGCTTACCCGGGACAGGGTTCAGCTATGGCTACACCTTC
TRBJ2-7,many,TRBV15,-,CATSRESGASYEQYF,TGTGCCACCAGCAGAGAATCGGGGGCCTCCTACGAGCAGTACTTC
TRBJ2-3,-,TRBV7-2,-,CASSRWEADTQYF,TGTGCCAGCAGCCGATGGGAGGCAGATACGCAGTATTTT
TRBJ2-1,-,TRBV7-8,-,CASSLPIGTNPPHEQFF,TGTGCCAGCAGCTTACCGATTGGGACAAACCCCCCACATGAGCAGTTCTTC
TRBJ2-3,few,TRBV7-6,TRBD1,CASSLAAGQGNADTQYF,TGTGCCAGCAGCTTAGCAGCGGGACAGGGAAACGCAGATACGCAGTATTTT
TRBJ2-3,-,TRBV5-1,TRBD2,CASSSEGSSGGSDTQYF,TGCGCCAGCAGCTCCGAGGGGTCTAGCGGGGGGTCAGATACGCAGTATTTT
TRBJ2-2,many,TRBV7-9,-,CASSLVVTGQPNTGELFF,TGTGCCAGCAGCTTAGTTGTGACAGGCCAGCCGAACACCGGGGAGCTGTTTTTT
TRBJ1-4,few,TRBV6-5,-,CASSYSSANEKLFF,TGTGCCAGCAGTTATTCGTCAGCTAATGAAAAACTGTTTTTT
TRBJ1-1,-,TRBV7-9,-,CASSLGGWLAEAFF,TGTGCCAGCAGCTTAGGGGGGTGGTTGGCTGAAGCTTTCTTT
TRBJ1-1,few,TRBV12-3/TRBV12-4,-,CASSLGDPAEAFF,TGTGCCAGCAGTCTAGGGGATCCCGCTGAAGCTTTCTTT
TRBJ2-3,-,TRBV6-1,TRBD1,CASSEVRQGSTDTQYF,TGTGCCAGCAGTGAGGTGAGACAGGGGAGCACAGATACGCAGTATTTT
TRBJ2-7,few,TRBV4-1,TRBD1,CASSQGDRGPPYEQYF,TGCGCCAGCAGCCAAGGGGACAGGGGGCCTCCTTACGAGCAGTACTTC
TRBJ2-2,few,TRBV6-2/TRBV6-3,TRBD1,CASSSGQGPGELFF,TGTGCCAGCAGCTCGGGACAGGGACCCGGGGAGCTGTTTTTT
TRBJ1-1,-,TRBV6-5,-,CASSFMPLLNTEAFF,TGTGCCAGCAGTTTCATGCCTTTACTGAACACTGAAGCTTTCTTT
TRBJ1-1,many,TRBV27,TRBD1,CASSSRTGMNTEAFF,TGTGCCAGCAGTTCTCGGACAGGAATGAACACTGAAGCTTTCTTT
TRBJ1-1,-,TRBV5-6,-,CASSPTGHALNTEAFF,TGTGCCAGCAGCCCAACGGGACACGCTTTGAACACTGAAGCTTTCTTT
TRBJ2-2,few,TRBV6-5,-,CASSNTANTGELFF,TGTGCCAGCAGTAACACAGCGAACACCGGGGAGCTGTTTTTT
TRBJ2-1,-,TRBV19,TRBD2,CASSIGGGAYNEQFF,TGTGCCAGTAGTATCGGCGGGGGGGCATACAATGAGCAGTTCTTC
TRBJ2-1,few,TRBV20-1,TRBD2,CSAGFETSGGYNEQFF,TGCAGTGCTGGTTTTGAGACTAGCGGGGGATACAATGAGCAGTTCTTC
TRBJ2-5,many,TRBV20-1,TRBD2,CSARSGEPQETQYF,TGCAGTGCTAGAAGCGGGGAACCCCAAGAGACCCAGTACTTC
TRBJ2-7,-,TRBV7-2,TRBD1,CASSLPGQGFLDYEQYF,TGTGCCAGCAGCTTACCGGGACAGGGATTCTTGGATTACGAGCAGTACTTC
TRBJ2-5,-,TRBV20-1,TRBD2,CSASASGGAPETQYF,TGCAGTGCTAGTGCTAGCGGGGGGGCCCCAGAGACCCAGTACTTC
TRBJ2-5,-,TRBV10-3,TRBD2,CASSGGRGETQYF,TGTGCCAGCAGCGGGGGGCGCGGAGAGACCCAGTACTTC
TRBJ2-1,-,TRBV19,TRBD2,CASSIAEGLGYEQFF,TGTGCCAGTAGTATAGCCGAGGGACTAGGCTATGAGCAGTTCTTC
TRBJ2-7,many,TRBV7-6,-,CASSGEPGHSYEQYF,TGTGCCAGCAGCGGAGAACCGGGACACTCCTACGAGCAGTACTTC
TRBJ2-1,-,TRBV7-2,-,CASSFSGRVMDEQFF,TGTGCCAGCAGCTTCAGTGGAAGAGTAATGGATGAGCAGTTCTTC
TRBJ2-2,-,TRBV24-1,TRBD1,CATQGAGDTGELFF,TGTGCCACTCAGGGGGCTGGGGACACCGGGGAGCTGTTTTTT
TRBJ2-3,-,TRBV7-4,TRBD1,CASSLASGTDTDTQYF,TGTGCCAGCAGCCTAGCCTCTGGGACAGACACAGATACGCAGTATTTT
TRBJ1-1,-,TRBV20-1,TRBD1,CSARALPGTGNTEAFF,TGCAGTGCTAGAGCCTTACCCGGGACAGGGAACACTGAAGCTTTCTTT
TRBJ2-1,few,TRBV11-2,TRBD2,CASSFGLAGVNEQFF,TGTGCCAGCAGCTTCGGACTAGCGGGGGTTAATGAGCAGTTCTTC
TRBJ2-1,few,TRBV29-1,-,CSVVGKQGSYNEQFF,TGCAGCGTTGTCGGGAAACAGGGCTCCTACAATGAGCAGTTCTTC
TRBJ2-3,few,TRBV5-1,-,CASSFGRTSTDTQYF,TGCGCCAGCAGCTTCGGCAGAACTAGCACAGATACGCAGTATTTT
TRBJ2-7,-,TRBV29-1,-,CSVHTGSTYEQYF,TGCAGCGTTCACACAGGGTCCACCTACGAGCAGTACTTC